The present T cell receptor (beta chain) was sequenced within a study of PD-1 blockade in classical Hodgkin lymphoma. Overall study context: Patients were administered nivolumab (3 mg/kg intravenously) every 2 weeks.

Turning to this clone: Its antigen is currently unknown.

Each and every patient relapsed after autologous stem cell transplantation, and patients got differing brentuximab vedotin exposure. Magnetic negative selection served to purify CD4+ T cells out of PBMCs that had been thawed. This CDR3 region has 13 residues. The germline V gene has CDR1 SGHNT and CDR2 YENEEA. Trimming removed 6 bases from V and 3 bases from J, with 12 bases in between. Overall study findings and caveats: By cycle point C4D1, TCR diversity had risen significantly in CD4+ cells (but not CD8+ cells). Anyone who began nivolumab under 1 year after ASCT was excluded. Lower baseline TCR diversity was reported for newly diagnosed patients than for healthy donors.

This table comes from immunoSEQ multiplex PCR, and its TCRdb copy is limited to in-frame clones, with some not included. The sample records about 7,500 clones, just over 85% being singletons. The sequences come from CD4+ T cells from blood, collected at baseline. V usage is TRBV11-3 and J usage is TRBJ2-7; D unresolved. This receptor was obtained from a human donor with classical Hodgkin lymphoma. The CDR3 coding sequence is TGTGCCAGCAGTCCCGGGCCTAACTACGAGCAGTACTTC. Its protein is CASSPGPNYEQYF. The full variable domain, in which reference TRBV11-3 and TRBJ2-7 provide the parts outside the CDR3, is EAGVVQSPRYKIIEKKQPVAFWCNPISGHNTLYWYLQNLGQGPELLIRYENEEAVDDSQLPKDRFSAERLKGVDSTLKIQPAELGDSAVYLCASSPGPNYEQYFGPGTRLTVT.